A selection of T cell receptor beta chains follows, all from one sample in a study of blood T cell repertoires in COVID-19. The assay was immunoSEQ multiplex PCR, and TCRdb's table has in-frame clones only and misses some. Among approximately 670,000 clones listed, more than 80% were seen once. The material sequenced was peripheral blood. Receptors originate from a woman under 30 with acute or convalescent COVID-19. CDR3s include the opening cysteine and the closing phenylalanine or tryptophan. The D gene is left open where the match is weak. Only some rows state a clone size, as once, few, many or a class for expanded clones.

v_gene,abundance,j_gene,d_gene,CDR3nt,CDR3aa
TRBV6-2/TRBV6-3,-,TRBJ2-2,-,TGTGCCAGCAGCCCCAGGACAGAAATGAACACCGGGGAGCTGTTTTTT,CASSPRTEMNTGELFF
TRBV7-2,few,TRBJ1-6,TRBD1,TGTGCCAGCAGCCACCACAGGGGGCTGAGCTCCTATAATTCACCCCTCCACTTT,CASSHHRGLSSYNSPLHF
TRBV15,-,TRBJ2-2,TRBD2,TGTGCCACCAGCAGACTACTAGCGGGGGGGCCCGGGGAGCTGTTTTTT,CATSRLLAGGPGELFF
TRBV2,-,TRBJ2-1,TRBD2,TGTGCCAGCAGACGACTAGCGGGGGGGCCCGACAATGAGCAGTTCTTC,CASRRLAGGPDNEQFF
TRBV28,-,TRBJ1-6,-,TGTGCCAGCAGCCAACACCGGAGGGTCTCCTATAATTCACCCCTCCACTTT,CASSQHRRVSYNSPLHF
TRBV7-9,-,TRBJ1-2,-,TGTGCCAGCAGCTTAGCCTGGGACACCTCTAACTATGGCTACACCTTC,CASSLAWDTSNYGYTF
TRBV6-5,-,TRBJ1-2,-,TGTGCCAGCAGTTACCTAAGACAGGCGGCTGGCTACACCTTC,CASSYLRQAAGYTF
TRBV19,-,TRBJ1-2,-,TGTGCCAGTAGCCATGGATATATAATGCGGGGCTACACCTTC,CASSHGYIMRGYTF
TRBV18,once,TRBJ1-1,-,TGTGCCAGCCGCGGGGGGGAAGTGACTGAAGCTTTCTTT,CASRGGEVTEAFF
TRBV7-9,-,TRBJ1-5,TRBD1,TGTGCCAGCAGCTTAGCGGGACAGGGGAGCAATCAGCCCCAGCATTTT,CASSLAGQGSNQPQHF
TRBV6-4,-,TRBJ2-5,TRBD2,TGTGCCAGCAGTGAAGGCGGGGGGGCTCAAGAGACCCAGTACTTC,CASSEGGGAQETQYF
TRBV2,few,TRBJ1-2,-,TGTGCCAGCAGAATAATTCAGGGTAACTATGGCTACACCTTC,CASRIIQGNYGYTF
TRBV27,-,TRBJ1-2,TRBD1,TGTGCCAGCAGGGCCGAAATACAGGGGGACTATGGCTACACCTTC,CASRAEIQGDYGYTF
TRBV27,-,TRBJ2-1,TRBD2,TGTGCCAGCAGTACCGGGAGGTGGGGGAGCTCCTACAATGAGCAGTTCTTC,CASSTGRWGSSYNEQFF
TRBV19,-,TRBJ2-1,TRBD2,TGTGCCACCAAGTCGCGGGGGGGCGTTTACAATGAGCAGTTCTTC,CATKSRGGVYNEQFF
TRBV10-3,-,TRBJ1-1,-,TGTGCCATCAGTGAACCGATAGGGGTTGGGAACACTGAAGCTTTCTTT,CAISEPIGVGNTEAFF
TRBV3-1/TRBV3-2,-,TRBJ2-6,-,TGTGCCAGCAGCCATTTCCGGACAGCTGGGGCCAACGTCCTGACTTTC,CASSHFRTAGANVLTF
TRBV6-2/TRBV6-3,-,TRBJ1-2,-,TGTGCCAGCAGTTACTCATCGGGAGGCTACACCTTC,CASSYSSGGYTF
TRBV5-6,-,TRBJ2-1,TRBD2,TGTGCCAGCAGCTTGGATCCGCTAGCGGGGGTGGACTACAATGAGCAGTTCTTC,CASSLDPLAGVDYNEQFF
TRBV28,-,TRBJ2-2,TRBD1,TGTGCCATCACGACCAGACAGGGTTGGACCGGGGAGCTGTTTTTT,CAITTRQGWTGELFF
TRBV12-5,-,TRBJ1-5,-,TGTGCTAGTGGTCCTGGAGGGCTTTTGCAGCCCCAGCATTTT,CASGPGGLLQPQHF
TRBV30,-,TRBJ1-5,-,TGTGCCTGGAGTGTACGACAGAATCAGCCCCAGCATTTT,CAWSVRQNQPQHF